These 5 T cell receptor beta chains were all obtained from the same sample, sequenced in a study of blood T cell repertoires in COVID-19 (dated by TCRdb to 2019 to 2021). The library relied on the immunoSEQ multiplex PCR assay. Held by TCRdb, this immuneACCESS table contains in-frame sequences only and omits some clones. Under half of the omission traces to an unresolved V gene where checked; the cause of the rest is unknown. This sample lists roughly 45,000 clones; more than 80% were detected once. The ten largest make up around 1% of the sample. The source material was peripheral blood. These receptors were collected from a man aged 60 to 75 with COVID-19, enrolled during active disease.

This rearrangement joins TRBV6-5 to TRBJ1-5; the match to TRBD1 covers 8 bases. V shed 6 bases and J 4 bases; nucleotides not matched to a gene: 8. CDR3 length: 15 amino acids. Germline CDR1 is MNHEY and CDR2 is SVGAGI. Here the CDR3 reads CASRALNRGNQPQHF. The CDR3 bases are TGTGCCAGCAGAGCTTTGAACAGGGGGAATCAGCCCCAGCATTTT.

The chain combines TRBV3-1 (or the pseudogene TRBV3-2) with TRBJ1-2; 9 bases map to TRBD1. The CDR3 is 14 amino acids. In germline, CDR1 is LGHDT, CDR2 YNNKEL (reference sequence). V gave up 4 bases and J gave up 6 bases; unmatched junction bases: 6. The CDR3 is CASSRLGQGNGYTF. CDR3 bases: TGTGCCAGCAGCCGCCTCGGACAGGGGAATGGCTACACCTTC.

This sequence joins TRBV2 and TRBJ1-6, with D perhaps matching TRBD1 (5 bases). This CDR3 comprises 15 residues. Germline CDR1 and CDR2: SNHLY and FYNNEI. V lost 1 base, J lost 6 bases, and 10 bases lay in between. The CDR3 loop is CASSEERGVNSPLHF. The CDR3 coding sequence is TGTGCCAGCAGTGAAGAACGGGGGGTTAATTCACCCCTCCACTTT.

The chain is built from TRBV3-1 (or the pseudogene TRBV3-2) and TRBJ1-3, with D maybe TRBD1 (5 bases). The CDR3 contains 14 residues. Germline loops: CDR1 LGHDT, CDR2 YNNKEL (reference sequence). Deletions cut 4 bases from V and 0 bases from J, with 7 bases between. DNA for the CDR3: TGTGCCAGCAGCCTGACAGACTCTGGAAACACCATATATTTT. Translating gives CASSLTDSGNTIYF.

The V gene is TRBV3-1 (or the pseudogene TRBV3-2), the J gene TRBJ2-7, with D perhaps matching TRBD2 (6 bases). V lost 2 bases and J lost 6, with 8 bases in between. The CDR3 extends over 12 amino acids. Germline lookup yields CDR1 LGHDT and CDR2 YNNKEL (reference sequence). CDR3 sequence reads: CASSQREFEQYF. CDR3 in DNA: TGTGCCAGCAGCCAACGGGAGTTCGAGCAGTACTTC.